Listed here are 10 T cell receptor beta chains from one sample, sequenced in a study of cytomegalovirus exposure and HLA in healthy donors. 13 Jbeta primers and 60 Vbeta primers were used for the PCR. TCRdb keeps only in-frame clones here, not all; method: immunoSEQ multiplex PCR. Of around 200,000 clones listed, under 85% are singletons. Material: PBMCs. These receptors came from a young woman in good health and CMV-seronegative.

The chain is built from TRBV4-1 and TRBJ1-1, with D uncertain. This CDR3 is 14 amino acids long. Germline-derived CDR1 and CDR2 are MGHRA and YSYEKL. V dropped 2 bases and J dropped 1 base, with 8 bases sitting between them. The CDR3 sequence is CASSQTVQNTEAFF. CDR3 coding DNA: TGCGCCAGCAGCCAAACAGTACAGAACACTGAAGCTTTCTTT.

The rearrangement links TRBV5-4 to TRBJ1-1, with 7 bases identical to TRBD1. Germline-derived CDR1 and CDR2 are SGHNT and YYREEE (reference sequence). V lost 4 bases and J lost 2; bases outside the gene matches: 5. The CDR3 is 14 residues long. CDR3 protein: CASSIRDRNTEAFF. The CDR3 nucleotides read TGTGCCAGCAGCATCCGGGACAGAAACACTGAAGCTTTCTTT.

The J gene is TRBJ1-1, the V gene TRBV19; D is ambiguous. Germline CDR1 and CDR2: LNHDA and SQIVND (reference sequence). CDR3 length: 15 residues. The V and J ends lost 0 bases and 0 bases respectively, with 8 bases between them. The CDR3 is CASSIDTAMNTEAFF. For the CDR3, the DNA is TGTGCCAGTAGTATAGATACCGCTATGAACACTGAAGCTTTCTTT.

The V gene is TRBV27, the J gene TRBJ1-5; D unresolved. CDR3 length: 14 amino acids. Germline V lookup: CDR1 MNHEY, CDR2 SMNVEV (reference sequence). The V end was cut by 8 bases, the J end by 1 base, with 12 bases between. In DNA form, the CDR3 reads TGTGCCAGCGCCACCCGAGGAAGCAATCAGCCCCAGCATTTT. As protein: CASATRGSNQPQHF.

V usage is TRBV9 and J usage is TRBJ2-1; 13 bases align to TRBD2. The germline V gene has CDR1 SGDLS and CDR2 YYNGEE. The CDR3 runs to 17 residues. Germline trimming cut 3 bases from V and 0 bases from J; bases unmatched to any gene: 3. In nucleotides, the CDR3 is TGTGCCAGCAGCGATCGGACTAGCGGGGGCTCCTACAATGAGCAGTTCTTC. This codes for CASSDRTSGGSYNEQFF.

The chain combines TRBV6-5 with TRBJ2-7; possible D gene TRBD2, 5 bases. The CDR3 covers 13 residues. Germline CDR1 reads MNHEY; CDR2 reads SVGAGI. V dropped 8 bases and J dropped 11 bases, with 22 bases sitting between them. This chain's CDR3 is CASRDVWARTEYF. The CDR3 DNA is TGTGCCAGCCGGGATGTATGGGCTCGGACGGAGTACTTC.

The chain has TRBV14 and TRBJ2-1; 11 bases are shared with TRBD2. There are 17 residues in the CDR3. The V gene's germline CDR1 is SGHDN and CDR2 FVKESK. V gave up 3 bases and J gave up 4 bases; unmatched junction bases: 8. In DNA form, the CDR3 reads TGTGCCAGCAGCCAGCCGGGACTAGCGGCTAGTTACAATGAGCAGTTCTTC. Translated: CASSQPGLAASYNEQFF.

The chain employs TRBV4-2 and TRBJ2-3; D is undetermined. The germline gives CDR1 LGHNA, CDR2 YNFKEQ. This CDR3 has 14 residues. V lost 0 bases and J 4 bases, leaving 8 bases between the germline ends. The CDR3: CASSQDAQSDTQYF. The DNA of the CDR3 is TGTGCCAGCAGCCAAGATGCCCAGTCAGATACGCAGTATTTT.

The J gene is TRBJ2-6, the V gene TRBV2; TRBD2 is a possible D gene (6 bases). The CDR3 is 17 amino acids. CDR1 SNHLY and CDR2 FYNNEI come from the germline V gene. Between the trimmed V and J ends, which lost 7 bases and 1 base, there was a span of 17 bases. CDR3 in amino acids: CASIPRELLSGANVLTF. As DNA, the CDR3 is TGTGCCAGCATTCCTCGGGAGCTACTATCTGGGGCCAACGTCCTGACTTTC. The whole variable domain, remainder taken from reference TRBV2 and TRBJ2-6, is EPEVTQTPSHQVTQMGQEVILRCVPISNHLYFYWYRQILGQKVEFLVSFYNNEISEKSEIFDDQFSVERPDGSNFTLKIRSTKLEDSAMYFCASIPRELLSGANVLTFGAGSRLTVL.

The table lists this clone with a count of one. The V call is TRBV11-3, the J call TRBJ1-5; D is unresolved. CDR1 is SGHNT and CDR2 is YENEEA in the germline V gene. V was clipped by 10 bases and J by 6 bases, with 16 bases between them. This CDR3 contains 13 residues. CDR3 sequence: CATPYIPRQPQHF. The CDR3 DNA is TGTGCCACTCCTTACATCCCACGTCAGCCCCAGCATTTT.